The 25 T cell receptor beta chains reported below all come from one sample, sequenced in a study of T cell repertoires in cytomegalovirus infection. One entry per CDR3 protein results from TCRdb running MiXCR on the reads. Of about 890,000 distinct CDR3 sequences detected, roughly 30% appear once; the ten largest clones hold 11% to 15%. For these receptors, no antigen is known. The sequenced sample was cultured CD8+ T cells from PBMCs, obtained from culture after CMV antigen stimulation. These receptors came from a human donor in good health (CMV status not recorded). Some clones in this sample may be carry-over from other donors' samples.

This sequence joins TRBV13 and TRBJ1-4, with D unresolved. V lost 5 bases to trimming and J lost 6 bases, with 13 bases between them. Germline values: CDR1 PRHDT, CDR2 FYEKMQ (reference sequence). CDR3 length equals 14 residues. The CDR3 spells CASSLGRLDEKLFF. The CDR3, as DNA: TGTGCCAGCAGCCTGGGGAGGTTGGATGAAAAACTGTTTTTT.

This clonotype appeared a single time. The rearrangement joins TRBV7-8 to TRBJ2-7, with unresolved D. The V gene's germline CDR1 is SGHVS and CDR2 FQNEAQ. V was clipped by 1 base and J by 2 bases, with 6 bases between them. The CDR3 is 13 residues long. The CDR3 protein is CASSLVDAYEQYV. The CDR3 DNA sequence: TGTGCCAGCAGCTTAGTCGACGCCTACGAGCAGTACGTC.

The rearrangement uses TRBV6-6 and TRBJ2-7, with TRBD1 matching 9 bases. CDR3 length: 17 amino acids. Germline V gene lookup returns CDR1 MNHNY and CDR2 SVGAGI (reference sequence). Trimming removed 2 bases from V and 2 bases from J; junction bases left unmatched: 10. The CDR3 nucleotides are TGTGCCAGCAGTTACGGTAGTTCGGGGACAGGGACCTACGAGCAGTACTTC. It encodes CASSYGSSGTGTYEQYF.

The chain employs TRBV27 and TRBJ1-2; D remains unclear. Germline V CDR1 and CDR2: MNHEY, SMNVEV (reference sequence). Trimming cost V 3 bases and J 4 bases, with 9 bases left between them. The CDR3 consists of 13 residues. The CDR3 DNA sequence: TGTGCCAGCAGTTTTGGTCTGGGCTATGGCTACACCTTC. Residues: CASSFGLGYGYTF.

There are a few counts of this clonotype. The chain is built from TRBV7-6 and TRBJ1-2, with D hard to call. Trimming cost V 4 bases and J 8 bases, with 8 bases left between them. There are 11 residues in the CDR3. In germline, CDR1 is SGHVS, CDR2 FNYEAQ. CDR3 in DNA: TGTGCCAGCAGCTCTTTGGGAGGCTACACCTTC. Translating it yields CASSSLGGYTF.

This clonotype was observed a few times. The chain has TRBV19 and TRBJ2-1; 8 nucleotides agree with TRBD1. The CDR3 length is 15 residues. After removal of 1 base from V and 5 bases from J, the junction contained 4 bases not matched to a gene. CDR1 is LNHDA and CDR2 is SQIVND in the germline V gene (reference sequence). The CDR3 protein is CASSIGTGPNNEQFF. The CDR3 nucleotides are TGTGCCAGTAGTATAGGGACAGGGCCCAACAATGAGCAGTTCTTC.

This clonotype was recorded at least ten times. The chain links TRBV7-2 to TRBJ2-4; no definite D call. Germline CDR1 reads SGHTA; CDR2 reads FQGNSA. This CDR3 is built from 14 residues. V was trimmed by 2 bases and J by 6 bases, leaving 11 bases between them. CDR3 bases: TGTGCCAGCAGCTTATCTCGGACCCCAAACATTCAGTACTTC. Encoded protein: CASSLSRTPNIQYF. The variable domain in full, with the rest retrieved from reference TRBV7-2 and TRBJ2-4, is GAGVSQSPSNKVTEKGKDVELRCDPISGHTALYWYRQSLGQGLEFLIYFQGNSAPDKSGLPSDRFSAERTGGSVSTLTIQRTQQEDSAVYLCASSLSRTPNIQYFGAGTRLSVL.

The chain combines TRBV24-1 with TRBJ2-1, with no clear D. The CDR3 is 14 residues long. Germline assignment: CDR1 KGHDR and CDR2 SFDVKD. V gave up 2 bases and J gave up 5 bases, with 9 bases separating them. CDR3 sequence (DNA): TGTGCCACCAGTGATTCACGGGTCAACAATGAGCAGTTCTTC. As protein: CATSDSRVNNEQFF.

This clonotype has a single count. The CDR3 sequence: CASSFLDNQETQYF. Here the CDR3 DNA reads TGTGCCAGCAGTTTTCTGGACAACCAAGAGACCCAGTACTTC. J is TRBJ2-5 and V is TRBV27; D might be TRBD1 (5 bases). Germline CDR1 is MNHEY and CDR2 is SMNVEV (reference sequence). CDR3 length: 14 amino acids. V was trimmed by 3 bases and J by 0 bases, leaving 8 bases between them.

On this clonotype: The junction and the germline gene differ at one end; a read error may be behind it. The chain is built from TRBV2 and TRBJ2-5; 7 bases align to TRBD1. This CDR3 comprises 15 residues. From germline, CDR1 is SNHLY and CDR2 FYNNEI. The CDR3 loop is CASREGQARGETQYF. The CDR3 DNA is TGTGCCAGCAGGGAAGGACAGGCCAGGGGGGAGACCCAGTACTTC.

The CDR3 bases are TGTGCCACCTTAGCGGGAAACCAAGAGACCCAGTACTTC. This codes for CATLAGNQETQYF. The gene calls are TRBV5-4 and TRBJ2-5; 8 bases agree with TRBD2. From germline, CDR1 is SGHNT and CDR2 YYREEE (reference sequence). There are 13 residues in the CDR3. V was clipped by 9 bases and J by 0 bases; unmatched bases: 4.

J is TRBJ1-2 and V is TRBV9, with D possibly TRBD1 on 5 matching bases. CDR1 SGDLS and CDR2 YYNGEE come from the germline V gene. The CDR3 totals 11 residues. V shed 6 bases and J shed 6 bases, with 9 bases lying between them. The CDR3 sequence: CASNSRDGYTF. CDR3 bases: TGTGCCAGCAACTCCAGGGATGGCTACACCTTC.

CDR3 sequence (DNA): TGTGCCACCAGTGACCCTAAGGAGGGGGCGAACACCGGGGAGCTGTTTTTT. Protein: CATSDPKEGANTGELFF. This chain uses TRBV24-1 with TRBJ2-2; D could derive from TRBD1 or TRBD2 (6 bases each). The CDR3 consists of 17 residues. From germline, CDR1 is KGHDR and CDR2 SFDVKD. The V end was cut by 4 bases, the J end by 0 bases, with 14 bases between.

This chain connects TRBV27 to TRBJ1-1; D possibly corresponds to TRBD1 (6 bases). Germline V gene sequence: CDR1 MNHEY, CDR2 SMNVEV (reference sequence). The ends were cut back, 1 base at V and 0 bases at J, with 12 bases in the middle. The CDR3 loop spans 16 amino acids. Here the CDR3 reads CASSLWTVFMNTEAFF. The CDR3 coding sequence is TGTGCCAGCAGTTTATGGACAGTCTTTATGAACACTGAAGCTTTCTTT.

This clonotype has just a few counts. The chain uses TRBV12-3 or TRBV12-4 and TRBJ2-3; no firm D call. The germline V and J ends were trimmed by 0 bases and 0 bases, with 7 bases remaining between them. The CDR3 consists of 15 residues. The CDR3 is CASSLALDSTDTQYF. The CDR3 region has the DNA TGTGCCAGCAGTTTAGCCTTAGACAGCACAGATACGCAGTATTTT.

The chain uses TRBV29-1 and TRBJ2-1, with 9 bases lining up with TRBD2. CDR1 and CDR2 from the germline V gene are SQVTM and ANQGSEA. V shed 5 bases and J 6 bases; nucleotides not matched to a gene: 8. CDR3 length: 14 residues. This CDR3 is CSVLRGGPSNEQFF. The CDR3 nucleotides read TGCAGCGTTTTGCGGGGGGGACCGTCCAATGAGCAGTTCTTC.

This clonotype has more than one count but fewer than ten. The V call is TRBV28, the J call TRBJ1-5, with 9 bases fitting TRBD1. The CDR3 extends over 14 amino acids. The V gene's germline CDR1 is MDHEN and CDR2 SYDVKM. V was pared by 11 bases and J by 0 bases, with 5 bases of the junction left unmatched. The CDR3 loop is CAGQGTFSNQPQHF. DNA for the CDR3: TGTGCCGGACAGGGGACCTTTAGCAATCAGCCCCAGCATTTT.

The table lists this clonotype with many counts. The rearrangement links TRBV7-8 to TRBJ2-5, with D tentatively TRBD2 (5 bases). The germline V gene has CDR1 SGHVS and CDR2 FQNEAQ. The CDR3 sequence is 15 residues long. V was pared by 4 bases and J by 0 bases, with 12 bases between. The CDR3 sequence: CASSSPMDYQETQYF. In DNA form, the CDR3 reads TGTGCCAGCAGCTCTCCAATGGACTACCAAGAGACCCAGTACTTC.

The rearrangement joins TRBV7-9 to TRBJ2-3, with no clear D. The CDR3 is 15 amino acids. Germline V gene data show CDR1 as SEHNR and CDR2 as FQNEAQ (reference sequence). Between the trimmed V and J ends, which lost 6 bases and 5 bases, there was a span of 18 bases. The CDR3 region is CASRRDGGPGDTQYF. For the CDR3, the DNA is TGTGCCAGCAGACGAGATGGCGGTCCGGGAGATACGCAGTATTTT.

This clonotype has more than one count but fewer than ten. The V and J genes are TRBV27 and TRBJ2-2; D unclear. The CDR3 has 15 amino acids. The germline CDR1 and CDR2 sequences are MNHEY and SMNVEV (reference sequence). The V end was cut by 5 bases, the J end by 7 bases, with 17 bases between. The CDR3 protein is CASSPRAFAVGELFF. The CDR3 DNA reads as TGTGCCAGCAGTCCTCGGGCCTTCGCCGTCGGGGAGCTGTTTTTT.

The CDR3 region is CSARENPSTVANYGYTF. DNA for the CDR3: TGCAGTGCTAGAGAAAACCCCTCAACAGTAGCTAACTATGGCTACACCTTC. The V call is TRBV20-1, the J call TRBJ1-2; no reliable D call. The V gene's germline CDR1 is DFQATT and CDR2 SNEGSKA (reference sequence). This CDR3 is 17 amino acids long. V gave up 0 bases and J gave up 0 bases, with 17 bases separating them.

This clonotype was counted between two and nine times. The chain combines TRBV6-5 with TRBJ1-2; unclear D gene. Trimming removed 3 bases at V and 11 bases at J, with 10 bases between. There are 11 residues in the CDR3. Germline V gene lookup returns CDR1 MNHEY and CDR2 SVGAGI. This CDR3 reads CASSYRERYTF. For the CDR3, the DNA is TGTGCCAGCAGTTATCGGGAGCGTTACACCTTC.

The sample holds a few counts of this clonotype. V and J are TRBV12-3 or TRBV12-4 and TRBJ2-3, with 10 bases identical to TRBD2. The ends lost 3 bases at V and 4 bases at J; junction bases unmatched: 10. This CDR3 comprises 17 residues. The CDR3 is CASSFSLAGESSDTQYF. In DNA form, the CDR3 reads TGTGCCAGCAGTTTTTCGCTAGCGGGGGAGTCTTCAGATACGCAGTATTTT.

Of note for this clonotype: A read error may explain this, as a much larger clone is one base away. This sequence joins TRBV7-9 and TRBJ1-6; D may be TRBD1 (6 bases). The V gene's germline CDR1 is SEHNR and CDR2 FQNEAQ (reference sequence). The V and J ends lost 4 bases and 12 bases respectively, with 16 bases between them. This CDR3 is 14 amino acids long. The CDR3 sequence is CASSSEGGTLPLHF. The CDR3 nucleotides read TGTGCCAGCAGCTCCGAGGGGGGGACTTTACCCCTCCACTTT.

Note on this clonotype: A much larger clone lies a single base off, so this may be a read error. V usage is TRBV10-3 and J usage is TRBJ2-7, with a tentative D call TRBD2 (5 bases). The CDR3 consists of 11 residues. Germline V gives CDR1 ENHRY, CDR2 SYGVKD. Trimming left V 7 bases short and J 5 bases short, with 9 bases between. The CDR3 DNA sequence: TGTGCCATCAAAGAGAGGGACGAGCAGTACTTC. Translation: CAIKERDEQYF.